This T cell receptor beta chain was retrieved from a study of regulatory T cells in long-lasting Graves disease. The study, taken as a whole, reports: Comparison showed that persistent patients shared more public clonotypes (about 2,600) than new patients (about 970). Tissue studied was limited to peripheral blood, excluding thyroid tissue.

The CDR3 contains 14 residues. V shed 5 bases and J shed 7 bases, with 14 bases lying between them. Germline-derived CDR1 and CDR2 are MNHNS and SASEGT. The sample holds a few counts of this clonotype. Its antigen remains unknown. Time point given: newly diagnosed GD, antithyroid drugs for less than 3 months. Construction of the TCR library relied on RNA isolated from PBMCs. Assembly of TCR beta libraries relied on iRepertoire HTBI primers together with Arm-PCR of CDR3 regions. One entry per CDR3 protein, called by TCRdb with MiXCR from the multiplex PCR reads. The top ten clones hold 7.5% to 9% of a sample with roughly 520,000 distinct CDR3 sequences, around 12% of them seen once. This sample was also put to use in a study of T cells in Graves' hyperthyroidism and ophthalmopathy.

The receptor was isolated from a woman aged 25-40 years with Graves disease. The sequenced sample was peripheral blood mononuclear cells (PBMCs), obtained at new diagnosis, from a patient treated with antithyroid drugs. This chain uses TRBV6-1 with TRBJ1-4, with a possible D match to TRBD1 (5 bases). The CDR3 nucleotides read TGTGCCAGCAGTCCCGAGACAGTCCCTGAAAAACTGTTTTTT. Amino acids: CASSPETVPEKLFF.